A selection of T cell receptor beta chains follows, all from one sample in a study of shared clonotypes between healthy human individuals. The table came from immunoSEQ multiplex PCR; TCRdb's copy has only in-frame clones and leaves some out. The repertoire consists of approximately 980,000 clones, with roughly 72% occurring once and the leading ten covering approximately 1.5%. Sample: memory CD4+ T cells sorted from blood. Every receptor here comes from a man in his late teens or twenties in good health. The CDR3 runs from the conserved cysteine through the conserved F or W. The D gene is left open where the match is weak. The listing skips clone size in some rows; elsewhere it reads once, few, many or a size class.

J gene,D gene,V gene,CDR3 length,clone size,CDR3 protein,CDR3 DNA
TRBJ2-3,TRBD1,TRBV28,21,many,CASSFFSILRTGASSTDTQYF,TGTGCCAGCAGTTTTTTCTCCATACTCCGGACAGGGGCCTCAAGCACAGATACGCAGTATTTT
TRBJ2-1,TRBD1,TRBV18,16,-,CASSPLGTGGTNEQFF,TGTGCCAGCTCACCACTTGGGACAGGGGGGACCAATGAGCAGTTCTTC
TRBJ2-7,-,TRBV7-8,13,-,CASSLFRQYEQYF,TGTGCCAGCAGCTTATTTAGGCAATACGAGCAGTACTTC
TRBJ1-5,TRBD1,TRBV18,14,few,CASSADRVNQPQHF,TGTGCCAGCTCAGCGGACAGGGTCAATCAGCCCCAGCATTTT
TRBJ2-1,-,TRBV2,14,-,CASDLEGGYNEQFF,TGTGCCAGCGACTTGGAGGGGGGCTACAATGAGCAGTTCTTC
TRBJ2-3,TRBD2,TRBV5-1,14,many,CASSSGLAGDTQYF,TGCGCCAGCAGCTCGGGACTAGCGGGAGATACGCAGTATTTT
TRBJ1-5,-,TRBV6-5,15,-,CASSYSRNSNQPQHF,TGTGCCAGCAGTTACTCCAGAAATAGCAATCAGCCCCAGCATTTT
TRBJ1-2,-,TRBV25-1,13,-,CASSHLPGDGYTF,TGTGCCAGCAGTCACCTCCCAGGGGACGGCTACACCTTC
TRBJ2-6,-,TRBV6-5,14,-,CASSYFEGANVLTF,TGTGCCAGCAGTTACTTCGAGGGGGCCAACGTCCTGACTTTC
TRBJ1-5,-,TRBV6-1,14,-,CASQRLVGNQPQHF,TGTGCCAGCCAGCGGTTGGTAGGCAATCAGCCCCAGCATTTT
TRBJ1-6,TRBD1,TRBV7-9,15,-,CASRLTGGKNSPLHF,TGTGCCAGCAGATTAACAGGGGGTAAAAATTCACCCCTCCACTTT
TRBJ2-6,TRBD1,TRBV4-1,18,-,CASSSDRDRRSGANVLTF,TGCGCCAGCAGCAGTGACCGGGACAGGCGCTCTGGGGCCAACGTCCTGACTTTC
TRBJ1-1,-,TRBV29-1,14,-,CSVYEGRMNTEAFF,TGCAGCGTTTATGAGGGGCGGATGAACACTGAAGCTTTCTTT
TRBJ2-5,-,TRBV11-2,14,-,CASSSLLGQETQYF,TGTGCCAGCAGCTCCTTACTAGGCCAAGAGACCCAGTACTTC
TRBJ1-1,TRBD1,TRBV30,14,few,CAWGTGGAGTEAFF,TGTGCCTGGGGGACAGGGGGGGCAGGCACTGAAGCTTTCTTT
TRBJ1-1,TRBD1,TRBV6-5,15,-,CASSSPTGGKSEAFF,TGTGCCAGCAGTTCCCCGACAGGGGGCAAGTCTGAAGCTTTCTTT
TRBJ2-6,-,TRBV30,13,once,CAWTGSGANVLTF,TGTGCCTGGACAGGGTCAGGGGCCAACGTCCTGACTTTC
TRBJ2-5,TRBD2,TRBV7-2,16,-,CASSARRGGIRETQYF,TGTGCCAGCAGCGCCCGCCGGGGAGGGATCAGAGAGACCCAGTACTTC
TRBJ2-7,TRBD1,TRBV19,14,-,CASSTQGDSYEQYF,TGTGCCAGTAGCACCCAAGGGGACAGTTACGAGCAGTACTTC
TRBJ2-3,TRBD2,TRBV28,11,-,CASSLGSGVVF,TGTGCCAGCAGTTTAGGGAGCGGGGTAGTTTTT
TRBJ2-2,-,TRBV5-1,17,-,CASTPVPVGMDTGELFF,TGCGCCAGCACCCCCGTACCGGTGGGTATGGACACCGGGGAGCTGTTTTTT
TRBJ2-3,-,TRBV5-1,14,-,CASSHRSGADTQYF,TGCGCCAGCAGCCATCGTAGTGGTGCAGATACGCAGTATTTT
TRBJ2-7,TRBD1,TRBV6-5,13,few,CASTMAGGYEQYF,TGTGCCAGCACCATGGCAGGGGGCTACGAGCAGTACTTC
TRBJ1-4,-,TRBV5-1,15,-,CASSLAGTVPGKLFF,TGCGCCAGCAGCTTGGCCGGGACGGTGCCTGGAAAACTGTTTTTT
TRBJ2-2,-,TRBV5-6,13,-,CASSEQGFGELFF,TGTGCCAGCAGCGAACAGGGATTCGGGGAGCTGTTTTTT